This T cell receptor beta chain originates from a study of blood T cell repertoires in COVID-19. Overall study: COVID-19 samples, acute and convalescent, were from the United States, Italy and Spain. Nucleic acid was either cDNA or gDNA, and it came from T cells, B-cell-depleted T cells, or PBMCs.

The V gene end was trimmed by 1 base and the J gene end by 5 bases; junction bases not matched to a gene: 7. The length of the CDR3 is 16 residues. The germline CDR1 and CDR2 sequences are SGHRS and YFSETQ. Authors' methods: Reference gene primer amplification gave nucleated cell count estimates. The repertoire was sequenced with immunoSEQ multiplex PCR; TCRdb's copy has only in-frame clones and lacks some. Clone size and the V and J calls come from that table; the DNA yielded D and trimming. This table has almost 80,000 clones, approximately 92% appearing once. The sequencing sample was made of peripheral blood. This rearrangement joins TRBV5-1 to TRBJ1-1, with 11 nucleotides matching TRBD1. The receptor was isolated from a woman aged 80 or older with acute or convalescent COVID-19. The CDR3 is CASSLPPGTGGTEAFF. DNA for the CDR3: TGCGCCAGCAGCTTGCCCCCCGGGACAGGGGGTACTGAAGCTTTCTTT. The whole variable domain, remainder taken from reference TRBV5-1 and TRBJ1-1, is KAGVTQTPRYLIKTRGQQVTLSCSPISGHRSVSWYQQTPGQGLQFLFEYFSETQRNKGNFPGRFSGRQFSNSRSEMNVSTLELGDSALYLCASSLPPGTGGTEAFFGQGTRLTVV.